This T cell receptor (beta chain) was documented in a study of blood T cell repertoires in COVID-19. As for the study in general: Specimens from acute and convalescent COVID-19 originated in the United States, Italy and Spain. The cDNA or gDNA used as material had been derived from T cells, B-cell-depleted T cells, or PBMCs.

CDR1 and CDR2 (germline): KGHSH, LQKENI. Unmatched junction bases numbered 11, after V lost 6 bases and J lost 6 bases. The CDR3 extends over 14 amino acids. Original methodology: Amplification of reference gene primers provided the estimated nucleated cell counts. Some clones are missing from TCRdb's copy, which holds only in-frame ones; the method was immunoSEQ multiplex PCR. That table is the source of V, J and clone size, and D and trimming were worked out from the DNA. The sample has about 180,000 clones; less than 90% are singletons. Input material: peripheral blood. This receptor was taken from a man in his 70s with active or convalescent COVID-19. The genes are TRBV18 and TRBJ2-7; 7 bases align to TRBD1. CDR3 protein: CASSRDRALSEQYF. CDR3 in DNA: TGTGCCAGCTCCCGCGACAGGGCCCTGAGCGAGCAGTACTTC. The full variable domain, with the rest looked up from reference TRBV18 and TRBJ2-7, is NAGVMQNPRHLVRRRGQEARLRCSPMKGHSHVYWYRQLPEEGLKFMVYLQKENIIDESGMPKERFSAEFPKEGPSILRIQQVVRGDSAAYFCASSRDRALSEQYFGPGTRLTVT.